Presented here are 8 T cell receptor beta chains from one specimen sequenced in a study of monozygotic twins with inflammatory bowel disease. Reanalyzing the 5' RACE reads, TCRdb keeps one entry per CDR3 protein, without DNA. The listing contains about 420,000 distinct CDR3 sequences. Sequenced sample: blood. These receptors all stem from a human donor with ulcerative colitis or Crohn's disease, or a healthy co-twin of an affected twin (not recorded which).

V and J are TRBV7-6 and TRBJ2-2; TCRdb's assignment of TRBD1 cannot be checked, as there is no DNA. The CDR3 has 16 amino acids. Germline values: CDR1 SGHVS, CDR2 FNYEAQ. CDR3 in amino acids: CASSWGVGENTGELFF. The whole variable domain, filled in from reference TRBV7-6 and TRBJ2-2, reads GAGVSQSPRYKVTKRGQDVALRCDPISGHVSLYWYRQALGQGPEFLTYFNYEAQQDKSGLPNDRFSAERPEGSISTLTIQRTEQRDSAMYRCASSWGVGENTGELFFGEGSRLTVL.

The chain uses TRBV20-1 and TRBJ2-5; without DNA, the TCRdb call of TRBD1 cannot be checked. The CDR3 is 14 amino acids. Germline assignment: CDR1 DFQATT and CDR2 SNEGSKA (reference sequence). The CDR3 loop is CSASRDTYQETQYF.

J is TRBJ2-1 and V is TRBV19; TCRdb lists TRBD2, though no DNA is available to test this call. Germline V gives CDR1 LNHDA, CDR2 SQIVND (reference sequence). The length of the CDR3 is 14 residues. The CDR3 region is CATSRGDVYNEQFF. The full variable domain, in which reference TRBV19 and TRBJ2-1 provide the parts outside the CDR3, is DGGITQSPKYLFRKEGQNVTLSCEQNLNHDAMYWYRQDPGQGLRLIYYSQIVNDFQKGDIAEGYSVSREKKESFPLTVTSAQKNPTAFYLCATSRGDVYNEQFFGPGTRLTVL.

The CDR3 loop is CASSPSGVGGYTF. This sequence joins TRBV12-3 or TRBV12-4 and TRBJ1-2. There are 13 residues in the CDR3.

This rearrangement joins TRBV18 to TRBJ1-1; the D call of TRBD1 rests on TCRdb alone, since no DNA is present to check it. This CDR3 spans 13 amino acids. Looked up from germline, CDR1 is KGHSH and CDR2 is LQKENI. The CDR3 spells CASRDRTKIEAFF.

The CDR3 sequence: CASSLWGQGNYGYTF. The chain has TRBV27 and TRBJ1-2; lacking DNA, the TRBD1 call made by TCRdb goes unchecked. The germline CDR1 and CDR2 sequences are MNHEY and SMNVEV (reference sequence). This CDR3 comprises 15 residues.

The chain employs TRBV7-9 and TRBJ2-2; lacking DNA, the TRBD1 call made by TCRdb goes unchecked. Per the germline V gene, CDR1 is SEHNR and CDR2 is FQNEAQ (reference sequence). The CDR3 length is 17 residues. The CDR3 protein is CASSLARGGLNTGELFF. The full variable domain, completed using reference TRBV7-9 and TRBJ2-2, is DTGVSQNPRHKITKRGQNVTFRCDPISEHNRLYWYRQTLGQGPEFLTYFQNEAQLEKSRLLSDRFSAERPKGSFSTLEIQRTEQGDSAMYLCASSLARGGLNTGELFFGEGSRLTVL.

This chain uses TRBV5-1 with TRBJ2-7. Per the germline V gene, CDR1 is SGHRS and CDR2 is YFSETQ. The CDR3 covers 12 residues. The CDR3: CASSLDLLEQYF.